This T cell receptor (beta chain) was obtained from a study of vaccination and CD4 T cells after COVID-19. Overall study context: The post-COVID samples were taken a median approximately 14 weeks after diagnosis, anywhere from 35 to 161.

Losses at the gene ends were 1 base for V and 6 bases for J; bases not matched to a gene: 15. The length of the CDR3 is 19 residues. CDR1 is KGHDR, CDR2 SFDVKD, per germline. TCRdb reprocessed the PCR reads via MiXCR and lists one record per CDR3 protein. The data show just under 20,000 distinct CDR3 sequences, approximately 60% seen once. Positive PCR tests were logged from March through December 2020, ahead of US Alpha, Beta and Delta variants. This TCR came from a human donor who had recovered from COVID-19. The material was CD4+ T cells from blood, obtained after SARS-CoV-2 vaccination. The chain joins TRBV24-1 to TRBJ2-2, with TRBD2 matching 8 bases. In DNA form, the CDR3 reads TGTGCCACCAGTGATTTTACGTGGCGGAGCGGGAGAGGATCCGGGGAGCTGTTTTTT. This gives the protein CATSDFTWRSGRGSGELFF.